These T cell receptor beta chains were read from a single sample in a study of response to subunit inactivated influenza vaccine. From the RT-PCR reads, TCRdb called clonotypes with MiXCR, one entry per CDR3 protein. This sample yields approximately 570,000 distinct CDR3 sequences, of which around 8% are seen a single time; under 15% belongs to the top ten. The sequencing used PBMCs from blood, collected roughly 24 months after vaccination. These receptors were taken from a man aged 45 to 75 who received an inactivated influenza vaccine. Both conserved end residues are part of each CDR3. D genes are given only for firm matches. Clone size is not always given. Where it is, it says once, few, many or a class for expanded clones.

V	size	length	J	D	CDR3	DNA
TRBV6-2/TRBV6-3	few	17	TRBJ1-4	-	CASSYSSQSRGNEKLFF	TGTGCCAGCAGTTACTCGAGCCAGTCACGAGGAAATGAAAAACTGTTTTTT
TRBV2	many	14	TRBJ1-2	-	CASSERGSGYGYTF	TGTGCCAGCAGTGAACGGGGCAGTGGGTATGGCTACACCTTC
TRBV19	few	15	TRBJ1-5	TRBD1	CASSFRTGGNQPQHF	TGTGCCAGTAGTTTTAGGACAGGGGGCAATCAGCCCCAGCATTTT
TRBV7-9	-	15	TRBJ2-5	TRBD2	CASSLPGLGLETQYF	TGTGCCAGCAGTCTACCGGGACTAGGCTTGGAGACCCAGTACTTC
TRBV25-1	few	14	TRBJ1-4	TRBD1	CASSSGTGREKLFF	TGTGCCAGCTCCTCCGGGACAGGGCGCGAAAAACTGTTTTTT
TRBV27	many	15	TRBJ1-1	-	CASSLLGHMNTEAFF	TGTGCCAGCAGTCTTTTGGGACATATGAACACTGAAGCTTTCTTT
TRBV18	-	16	TRBJ1-5	TRBD1	CASSHAGTGGNQPQHF	TGTGCCAGCTCTCATGCGGGGACAGGAGGCAATCAGCCCCAGCATTTT
TRBV4-3	few	16	TRBJ2-7	-	CASSQDLGQGYYEQYF	TGCGCCAGCAGCCAAGATCTTGGGCAGGGATACTACGAGCAGTACTTC
TRBV3-1	many	20	TRBJ2-1	TRBD2	CASSQSSGTSGWSIYNEQFF	TGTGCCAGCAGCCAATCGTCCGGGACTAGCGGGTGGAGCATCTACAATGAGCAGTTCTTC
TRBV6-2/TRBV6-3	-	14	TRBJ2-1	TRBD1	CASRPGQFLGEQFF	TGTGCCAGCAGGCCGGGACAGTTCCTAGGTGAGCAGTTCTTC
TRBV7-2	-	15	TRBJ2-2	TRBD2	CASSSGRVNTGELFF	TGTGCCAGCAGTAGCGGGAGGGTAAACACCGGGGAGCTGTTTTTT
TRBV28	many	11	TRBJ2-7	-	CASSSPYEQYF	TGTGCCAGCAGTTCCCCCTACGAGCAGTACTTC
TRBV29-1	many	14	TRBJ1-1	-	CSADPHGGRTEAFF	TGCAGCGCTGATCCCCATGGGGGGAGAACTGAAGCTTTCTTT
TRBV5-1	few	15	TRBJ2-7	TRBD1	CASSGGTGSSYEQYF	TGCGCCAGCAGCGGCGGGACAGGATCCTCCTACGAGCAGTACTTC
TRBV5-1	-	15	TRBJ2-7	TRBD2	CASSHGLAGGHEQYF	TGCGCCAGCAGCCACGGGCTAGCGGGAGGCCACGAGCAGTACTTC
TRBV6-1	-	12	TRBJ2-1	-	CASSVRGYEQFF	TGTGCCAGCAGTGTACGGGGATATGAGCAGTTCTTC